These 28 T cell receptor beta chains share one sample of origin, sequenced in a study of cytomegalovirus exposure and HLA in healthy donors. PCR used 60 Vbeta primers and 13 Jbeta primers. Produced via immunoSEQ multiplex PCR; TCRdb's table is partial and in-frame only. The sample has some 93,000 clones, less than 9.5% seen once; the top ten hold 5% to 5.5%. Sequenced input: PBMCs. Receptors were obtained from a man aged 50 or older in good health and CMV-seropositive.

With regard to this clone: It is unclear where the CDR3 begins or ends on the DNA, so no DNA is shown, and the CDR3 is as TCRdb lists it. The J gene is TRBJ1-4, the V gene TRBV6-1; the table gives TRBD1 as D, unverified against the DNA. The CDR3 extends over 14 residues, inclusive of both ends. Germline-derived CDR1 and CDR2 are MNHNS and SASEGT. The CDR3 loop is CASSVGQGNEKMFF.

This clone has only a few counts. The chain recombines TRBV27 with TRBJ2-5; 13 bases align to TRBD2. CDR1 is MNHEY, CDR2 SMNVEV, per germline (reference sequence). After removal of 7 bases from V and 3 bases from J, the junction contained 8 bases not matched to a gene. This CDR3 is built from 16 residues. The CDR3 DNA reads as TGTGCCAGCACCCAACCGGGACTAGCGGGAAAAGAGACCCAGTACTTC. It translates to CASTQPGLAGKETQYF.

This clone turned up a few times. This chain connects TRBV4-1 to TRBJ2-7, with D unresolved. CDR3 length: 16 amino acids. Trimming cost V 1 base and J 0 bases, with 13 bases left between them. Germline-derived CDR1 and CDR2 are MGHRA and YSYEKL. The CDR3 spells CASSQVLGIGSYEQYF. CDR3 nucleotides: TGCGCCAGCAGCCAAGTTCTAGGTATCGGCTCCTACGAGCAGTACTTC.

This clone was detected a few times. The V call is TRBV4-3, the J call TRBJ2-2; tentatively, D is TRBD1 (5 bases). The CDR3 totals 14 residues. Per germline, CDR1 LGHNA and CDR2 YSLEER. Trimming shortened V by 4 bases and J by 1 base, and 7 bases separated the two germline ends. The CDR3 protein is CASSLDMNTGELFF. The CDR3 DNA follows: TGCGCCAGCAGCCTGGACATGAACACCGGGGAGCTGTTTTTT.

This clone came up a few times. CDR3 in amino acids: CASSWGLAPDTQYF. The CDR3 nucleotides are TGTGCCAGCAGTTGGGGACTAGCCCCAGATACGCAGTATTTT. The V gene is TRBV6-1, the J gene TRBJ2-3; 9 bases agree with TRBD2. Germline V gives CDR1 MNHNS, CDR2 SASEGT. After removal of 5 bases from V and 4 bases from J, the junction contained 4 bases not matched to a gene. The CDR3 runs 14 residues.

This sequence joins TRBV6-1 and TRBJ2-1; 10 nucleotides match TRBD2. The germline gives CDR1 MNHNS, CDR2 SASEGT. The ends lost 2 bases at V and 4 bases at J; junction bases unmatched: 5. This CDR3 spans 16 amino acids. In nucleotides, the CDR3 is TGTGCCAGCAGTGAACGAGCGGGAGGGGCATACAATGAGCAGTTCTTC. Protein sequence: CASSERAGGAYNEQFF.

There are many counts of this clone. The genes are TRBV5-1 and TRBJ2-6; 11 nucleotides agree with TRBD1. V dropped 4 bases and J dropped 4; count of bases not matched to a gene: 13. The CDR3 loop spans 19 amino acids. Germline V CDR1 and CDR2: SGHRS, YFSETQ. The CDR3, as DNA: TGCGCCAGCAGCACTAGAGGACAGGGGGCCGTGTTCGGGGCCAACGTCCTGACTTTC. It yields the protein CASSTRGQGAVFGANVLTF.

The CDR3 loop is CASSLSRYGLGTGGAYEQYF. The CDR3 bases are TGTGCCAGCAGTTTATCGAGATATGGTTTGGGCACAGGGGGCGCCTACGAGCAGTACTTC. The chain employs TRBV27 and TRBJ2-7; TRBD1 matches at 9 bases. This CDR3 comprises 20 residues. Germline V gene sequence: CDR1 MNHEY, CDR2 SMNVEV (reference sequence). J was trimmed by 2 bases and V by 0 bases; bases with no gene match: 17.

The genes are TRBV4-2 and TRBJ2-7; 13 bases map to TRBD2. V lost 1 base and J lost 6; bases outside the gene matches: 9. CDR1 and CDR2 from the germline V gene are LGHNA and YNFKEQ. This CDR3 region has 17 residues. The CDR3 loop is CASSQASRTSGSSEQYF. The CDR3 DNA follows: TGTGCCAGCAGCCAAGCCTCCCGGACTAGCGGGAGCAGCGAGCAGTACTTC.

This clone has more than one count but fewer than ten. This rearrangement joins TRBV9 to TRBJ2-5; 8 bases agree with TRBD2. CDR3 size: 14 residues. The V gene end was trimmed by 2 bases and the J gene end by 1 base; junction bases not matched to a gene: 1. From germline, CDR1 is SGDLS and CDR2 YYNGEE. The CDR3 spells CASSVGLAQETQYF. The DNA of the CDR3 is TGTGCCAGCAGCGTCGGACTAGCCCAAGAGACCCAGTACTTC.

This clone was seen a handful of times. V gene TRBV4-3 combines with J gene TRBJ1-2, with D perhaps TRBD1 (6 bases). Germline-derived CDR1 and CDR2 are LGHNA and YSLEER. This CDR3 is 15 amino acids long. The V end lost 3 bases, the J end lost 6 bases, and 17 bases lay between the germline ends. CDR3 coding DNA: TGCGCCAGCAGCCACGACGAGGGACACAGGAATGGCTACACCTTC. Translating it yields CASSHDEGHRNGYTF.

In this sample, this clone turned up a few times. The CDR3 sequence: CASTPGDQPQHF. The CDR3 DNA is TGCGCCAGCACCCCCGGTGATCAGCCCCAGCATTTT. The V gene is TRBV10-1, the J gene TRBJ1-5; D is uncertain. The CDR3 is made up of 12 amino acids. Trimming cost V 7 bases and J 5 bases, with 9 bases left between them. Germline lookup yields CDR1 WNHNN and CDR2 SYGVQD (reference sequence).

Only a few counts were recorded for this clone. The rearrangement uses TRBV4-2 and TRBJ2-3; the D is unclear. The germline V and J ends were trimmed by 0 bases and 5 bases, with 15 bases remaining between them. Germline CDR1 LGHNA, CDR2 YNFKEQ. The CDR3 extends over 16 amino acids. The CDR3 bases are TGTGCCAGCAGCCAAGAAGAGAGTGGGCTCGGAGATACGCAGTATTTT. Encoded protein: CASSQEESGLGDTQYF.

V and J are TRBV6-5 and TRBJ2-1; 8 bases are a match to TRBD2. Germline CDR1 and CDR2: MNHEY and SVGAGI. J was trimmed by 7 bases and V by 6 bases; bases with no gene match: 11. CDR3 length equals 15 residues. This CDR3 reads CASRGGREVRNEQFF. CDR3 DNA sequence: TGTGCCAGCAGGGGGGGGCGGGAGGTTAGGAATGAGCAGTTCTTC.

The gene calls are TRBV9 and TRBJ2-7, with a weak D call TRBD1 (6 bases). Germline loops: CDR1 SGDLS, CDR2 YYNGEE. There are 14 residues in the CDR3. The V end lost 0 bases, the J end lost 0 bases, and 7 bases lay between the germline ends. In DNA, the CDR3 is TGTGCCAGCAGCGTAGGGGACAACTCCTACGAGCAGTACTTC. Residues: CASSVGDNSYEQYF.

This clone showed up just a few times. The chain has TRBV28 and TRBJ2-2; no clear D gene. The CDR3 covers 19 residues. With 3 bases removed from V and 3 bases from J, the gap between germline ends came to 23 bases. The germline gives CDR1 MDHEN, CDR2 SYDVKM. CDR3 in amino acids: CASSFSAGLGTLYTGELFF. The CDR3 DNA follows: TGTGCCAGCAGTTTTTCCGCAGGCCTCGGTACTCTTTACACCGGGGAGCTGTTTTTT.

This chain uses TRBV7-2 with TRBJ2-7; TRBD2 matches 9 bases. The CDR3 length is 14 residues. Germline-derived CDR1 and CDR2 are SGHTA and FQGNSA. J gave up 2 bases and V 5 bases, and 4 bases lay outside the gene matches. In nucleotides, the CDR3 is TGTGCCAGCAGCCCGATAGCGGGGGCCTACGAGCAGTACTTC. It specifies CASSPIAGAYEQYF.

V is TRBV30 and J is TRBJ2-1; 16 nucleotides align to TRBD2. From germline, CDR1 is GTSNPN and CDR2 SVGIG (reference sequence). The V segment lost 4 bases and the J segment 9 bases; nucleotides outside the gene matches: 9. CDR3 length equals 16 residues. CDR3 nucleotides: TGTGCCTGGACTAGGGGGACTAGCGGGAGGGCCAGTGAGCAGTTCTTC. Encoded protein: CAWTRGTSGRASEQFF. The whole variable domain, filled in from reference TRBV30 and TRBJ2-1, reads SQTIHQWPATLVQPVGSPLSLECTVEGTSNPNLYWYRQAAGRGLQLLFYSVGIGQISSEVPQNLSASRPQDRQFILSSKKLLLSDSGFYLCAWTRGTSGRASEQFFGPGTRLTVL.

There are a few counts of this clone. V is TRBV18 and J is TRBJ2-1, with 11 bases that match TRBD2. V lost 2 bases and J lost 1; bases outside the gene matches: 10. CDR3 length: 19 amino acids. Germline V gives CDR1 KGHSH, CDR2 LQKENI. In nucleotides, the CDR3 is TGTGCCAGCTCACCAACGAGACTAGCGGGAAATACATCCTACAATGAGCAGTTCTTC. Its translation: CASSPTRLAGNTSYNEQFF.

This clone was seen repeatedly, ten times or more. This CDR3 is also generated by other DNA sequences in the sample. The chain links TRBV10-3 to TRBJ2-2, with 9 positions matching TRBD1. Germline V gives CDR1 ENHRY, CDR2 SYGVKD. This CDR3 has 15 amino acids. Losses at the gene ends were 6 bases for V and 3 bases for J; bases not matched to a gene: 5. CDR3 loop: CAIRPGQGDTGELFF. Here the CDR3 DNA reads TGTGCCATCAGACCGGGACAGGGAGACACCGGGGAGCTGTTTTTT.

The rearrangement uses TRBV19 and TRBJ2-7, with 9 bases that match TRBD2. V was clipped by 0 bases and J by 2 bases; unmatched bases: 17. The CDR3 runs 20 residues. The V gene's germline CDR1 is LNHDA and CDR2 SQIVND (reference sequence). The CDR3 spells CASSIESGISGSCFTYEQYF. The CDR3 nucleotides read TGTGCCAGTAGTATAGAGTCTGGGATTAGCGGGAGCTGTTTTACCTACGAGCAGTACTTC.

Only a few counts were recorded for this clone. The chain carries TRBV27 and TRBJ2-7; 10 nucleotides align to TRBD1. This CDR3 has 15 residues. The ends lost 5 bases at V and 1 base at J; junction bases unmatched: 5. Per the germline V gene, CDR1 is MNHEY and CDR2 is SMNVEV (reference sequence). The CDR3 DNA is TGTGCCAGCAGTGGACAGGGGGGCATTTCCTACGAGCAGTACTTC. Its translation: CASSGQGGISYEQYF.

The chain uses TRBV28 and TRBJ2-5; a weak D match, TRBD2 (6 bases). In germline, CDR1 is MDHEN, CDR2 SYDVKM. Trimming stripped 6 bases from V and 4 bases from J, with 15 bases between. The CDR3 has 14 amino acids. DNA of the CDR3: TGTGCCAGCAGCCCTAGCGTAGGTCGAGAGACCCAGTACTTC. Translating gives CASSPSVGRETQYF. The full variable domain, completed using reference TRBV28 and TRBJ2-5, is DVKVTQSSRYLVKRTGEKVFLECVQDMDHENMFWYRQDPGLGLRLIYFSYDVKMKEKGDIPEGYSVSREKKERFSLILESASTNQTSMYLCASSPSVGRETQYFGPGTRLLVL.

This clone has just a few counts. The genes are TRBV27 and TRBJ2-1, with TRBD1 as a possible D gene (5 bases). V lost 3 bases, J lost 0 bases, and 9 bases lay in between. Germline lookup yields CDR1 MNHEY and CDR2 SMNVEV (reference sequence). The CDR3 covers 15 residues. CDR3 amino acids: CASSFDSSSYNEQFF. The CDR3 coding sequence is TGTGCCAGCAGTTTTGACAGTAGCTCCTACAATGAGCAGTTCTTC.

This clone was observed a handful of times. The chain is built from TRBV28 and TRBJ2-7; D remains unclear. The CDR3 sequence is 10 residues long. Trimming removed 6 bases at V and 3 bases at J, with 3 bases between. The germline V gene has CDR1 MDHEN and CDR2 SYDVKM. CDR3 amino acids: CASSLYEQYF. In nucleotides, the CDR3 is TGTGCCAGCAGCCTCTACGAGCAGTACTTC.

The chain links TRBV7-2 to TRBJ2-5; TRBD1 matches 9 bases. V dropped 6 bases and J dropped 0; count of bases not matched to a gene: 5. Germline V CDR1 and CDR2: SGHTA, FQGNSA. CDR3 length: 15 residues. The CDR3 reads CASRRDRDYQETQYF. The CDR3, as DNA: TGTGCCAGCAGGAGGGACAGGGATTACCAAGAGACCCAGTACTTC.

This clone occurred many times. This chain uses TRBV28 with TRBJ2-7; D uncertain. In germline, CDR1 is MDHEN, CDR2 SYDVKM. The CDR3 covers 15 residues. Trimming removed 6 bases at V and 3 bases at J, with 18 bases between. CDR3 in amino acids: CASRPGGGVSYEQYF. The CDR3 nucleotides read TGTGCCAGCAGGCCCGGCGGTGGTGTCAGCTACGAGCAGTACTTC.

DNA of the CDR3: TGTGCCAGCAGCTATACGACGGGTGAGCAGTACTTC. This gives the protein CASSYTTGEQYF. This chain uses TRBV7-6 with TRBJ2-5; D is unclear. The V gene lost 4 bases and the J gene lost 11 bases, with 14 bases spanning the gap. Germline assignment: CDR1 SGHVS and CDR2 FNYEAQ. This CDR3 region has 12 residues. The entire variable domain, with the rest obtained from reference TRBV7-6 and TRBJ2-5, is as follows: GAGVSQSPRYKVTKRGQDVALRCDPISGHVSLYWYRQALGQGPEFLTYFNYEAQQDKSGLPNDRFSAERPEGSISTLTIQRTEQRDSAMYRCASSYTTGEQYFGPGTRLLVL.